This passage covers 29 T cell receptor beta chains from one sample sequenced in a study of T cell clonality in common variable immunodeficiency. Assay used: immunoSEQ multiplex PCR; TCRdb lists only in-frame clones, some missing. Observed are roughly 60,000 clones, no singletons, with the top ten taking under 2%. What was sequenced was peripheral blood mononuclear cells. These receptors were collected from a person between 18 and 75 years old in good health.

This clone was seen many times. The read ends 3 residues before the CDR3 terminus; that terminus is restored from the germline J gene. This chain joins TRBV4-2 and TRBJ2-6, with D tentatively TRBD2 (5 bases). CDR1 and CDR2 from the germline V gene are LGHNA and YNFKEQ. The CDR3 spans 17 residues. V was clipped by 1 base and J by 0 bases, with 10 bases between them. CDR3 sequence reads: CASSQVGGFSGANVLTF. Partial CDR3 DNA: TGTGCCAGCAGCCAAGTGGGCGGGTTCTCTGGGGCCAACGTC.

This clone was counted many times. The read terminates 3 residues ahead of where the CDR3 ends, so the germline J gene completes it. The V call is TRBV20-1, the J call TRBJ2-7; 9 bases fit TRBD1. V dropped 1 base and J dropped 4; count of bases not matched to a gene: 8. Germline CDR1 is DFQATT and CDR2 is SNEGSKA (reference sequence). This CDR3 is 15 amino acids long. The sequenced CDR3 bases are TGCAGTGCTAGAGGACAGGGGGGCGCCCGGTACGAG. This translates into CSARGQGGARYE. In full, the CDR3 reads CSARGQGGARYEQYF.

This clone was seen at least ten times. The observed sequence ends 3 residues before the CDR3 terminus, with the missing tail filled in from the germline J gene. This chain joins TRBV5-1 and TRBJ1-2, with D unclear. This CDR3 contains 14 residues. The V gene's germline CDR1 is SGHRS and CDR2 YFSETQ. Between the trimmed V and J ends, which lost 4 bases and 6 bases, there was a span of 16 bases. CDR3 bases read: TGCGCCAGCAGCCCTGGATTATCTCGGGATGGC. This gives the protein CASSPGLSRDG. The CDR3, in full, reads CASSPGLSRDGYTF.

Comments on this clone: The sequence runs out 3 residues before the end of the CDR3; the remainder is reconstructed from the germline J gene. The chain carries TRBV11-3 and TRBJ2-1, with 7 bases that match TRBD1. Germline CDR1 reads SGHNT; CDR2 reads YENEEA. V trimming: 6 bases; J trimming: 8 bases; junction bases outside the gene matches: 10. This CDR3 region has 14 residues. The CDR3 sequence is CASRAFEGADEQFF. Partial CDR3 DNA: TGTGCCAGCAGAGCGTTCGAGGGGGCGGATGAG.

This clone has ten or more counts. Read sequence stops 3 residues before the CDR3 end, and the germline J gene provides the missing end. This chain connects TRBV4-2 to TRBJ2-4; D might be TRBD1 (7 bases). Germline assignment: CDR1 LGHNA and CDR2 YNFKEQ. The V end lost 0 bases, the J end lost 8 bases, and 20 bases lay between the germline ends. The CDR3 consists of 17 residues. The CDR3 region is CASSQEQPTGRFYIQYF. CDR3 bases read: TGTGCCAGCAGCCAAGAACAACCGACAGGGAGGTTTTACATT.

This clone has at least ten counts. The CDR3 end lies 3 residues beyond the end of the read and is filled in from the germline J gene. This rearrangement joins TRBV5-3 to TRBJ2-1, with TRBD1 matching over 8 bases. TRBV5-3 is an open reading frame, and its role is uncertain. V lost 0 bases to trimming and J lost 4 bases; unmatched junction nucleotides: 12. The CDR3 spans 18 residues. The DNA read from the CDR3 is TGTGCCAGAAGCTTGGTTTGGACAGGGCCCATCTCATACAATGAG. This gives the protein CARSLVWTGPISYNE. The entire CDR3 protein is CARSLVWTGPISYNEQFF.

This clone was detected ten times or more. The read ends 3 residues shy of where the CDR3 ends; the end is completed using the germline J gene. The rearrangement joins TRBV19 to TRBJ2-5; 9 bases match TRBD1. After removal of 6 bases from V and 2 bases from J, the junction contained 1 base not matched to a gene. Per germline, CDR1 LNHDA and CDR2 SQIVND (reference sequence). CDR3 length equals 13 residues. CDR3: CASRTGGQETQYF. Incomplete CDR3 DNA: TGTGCCAGTAGGACAGGGGGTCAAGAGACC.

In this sample, this clone turned up many times. The read comes to an end 3 residues before the CDR3 does, leaving the germline J gene to fill in the end. The rearrangement joins TRBV12-3 or TRBV12-4 to TRBJ2-7, with TRBD2 identical over 11 bases. CDR3 size: 14 residues. The V gene end was trimmed by 8 bases and the J gene end by 1 base; junction bases not matched to a gene: 4. The CDR3 loop is CASRRTSGSYEQYF. CDR3 bases read: TGTGCCAGCCGAAGGACTAGCGGGTCCTACGAG.

This clone was seen a few times. The DNA ends 3 residues before the CDR3 does, and the rest of the CDR3 is filled in from the germline J gene. The genes are TRBV30 and TRBJ1-3; 7 nucleotides agree with TRBD1. The length of the CDR3 is 15 residues. Germline loops: CDR1 GTSNPN, CDR2 SVGIG (reference sequence). The V gene end was trimmed by 5 bases and the J gene end by 3 bases; junction bases not matched to a gene: 10. The CDR3 protein is CAWDRDSDFGNTIYF. The part of the CDR3 DNA that was read is TGTGCCTGGGACCGGGACAGTGATTTTGGAAACACC.

Ten or more counts support this clone. Read sequence stops 3 residues before the CDR3 end, and the germline J gene provides the missing end. The rearrangement uses TRBV2 and TRBJ2-7; a possible D gene is TRBD1 (6 bases). The CDR3 extends over 15 amino acids. V was shortened by 4 bases and J by 4 bases, with 17 bases between the two germline ends. Germline CDR1 and CDR2: SNHLY and FYNNEI. This chain's CDR3 is CASSVSGTLTYEQYF. The CDR3 bases that were read are TGTGCCAGCAGTGTCTCCGGGACACTTACATACGAG.

This clone was observed at least ten times. The read terminates 3 residues ahead of where the CDR3 ends, so the germline J gene completes it. The chain is built from TRBV7-2 and TRBJ2-2; 9 bases match TRBD2. CDR3 length: 17 amino acids. Looked up from germline, CDR1 is SGHTA and CDR2 is FQGNSA. V was clipped by 0 bases and J by 6 bases; unmatched bases: 8. CDR3 bases read: TGTGCCAGCAGCTTAGCGGCGGGACTAGCTACAGCCGGGGAG. Translating it yields CASSLAAGLATAGE. The CDR3 as a whole reads CASSLAAGLATAGELFF. The full variable domain, with the rest looked up from reference TRBV7-2 and TRBJ2-2, is GAGVSQSPSNKVTEKGKDVELRCDPISGHTALYWYRQSLGQGLEFLIYFQGNSAPDKSGLPSDRFSAERTGGSVSTLTIQRTQQEDSAVYLCASSLAAGLATAGELFFGEGSRLTVL.

The sample holds many counts of this clone. Germline is not matched at one junction end, which may reflect a read error. The CDR3 end falls 3 residues outside the read, so it is completed with the germline J gene. The chain recombines TRBV7-7 with TRBJ2-1; 12 nucleotides agree with TRBD2. This CDR3 contains 17 residues. Germline loops: CDR1 SSHAT, CDR2 FNYEAQ (reference sequence). CDR3 bases read: TGTGCTAGCAGCCCCCGACTAGCGGGAGCGGGTTACAATGAG. Translated, it gives CASSPRLAGAGYNE. The whole CDR3 sequence is CASSPRLAGAGYNEQFF. Combining the CDR3 with reference TRBV7-7 and TRBJ2-1 gives the whole variable domain GAGVSQSPRYKVTKRGQDVTLRCDPISSHATLYWYQQALGQGPEFLTYFNYEAQPDKSGLPSDRFSAERPEGSISTLTIQRTEQRDSAMYRCASSPRLAGAGYNEQFFGPGTRLTVL.

This clone was found many times. The CDR3 end is not reached by the read, which stops 3 residues before it; the germline J gene fills it in. The chain joins TRBV28 to TRBJ2-7; either TRBD1 or TRBD2 may fit D (5 bases each). The V end lost 8 bases, the J end lost 3 bases, and 14 bases lay between the germline ends. The CDR3 contains 13 residues. CDR1 and CDR2 from the germline V gene are MDHEN and SYDVKM. The sequenced CDR3 bases are TGTGCCAGCGTCCGAGGGGTTGACTACGAG. This encodes CASVRGVDYE. The CDR3, in full, reads CASVRGVDYEQYF.

This clone was observed many times. From the germline J gene comes the end of the CDR3, since the read stops 3 residues before it. This chain connects TRBV2 to TRBJ2-3; 7 bases are a match to TRBD2. The CDR3 is 13 amino acids. Germline V CDR1 and CDR2: SNHLY, FYNNEI. V lost 6 bases to trimming and J lost 7 bases; unmatched junction nucleotides: 7. Here the CDR3 reads CASRDRLAHTQYF. The CDR3 bases that were read are TGTGCCAGCAGGGACCGACTAGCCCATACG.

This clone was seen at least ten times. The read halts 3 residues ahead of the CDR3 end, with the missing end drawn from the germline J gene. V gene TRBV7-9 combines with J gene TRBJ2-7; D is perhaps TRBD1 (5 bases). Trimming pared 0 bases from V and 0 bases from J, leaving 9 bases between. Germline lookup yields CDR1 SEHNR and CDR2 FQNEAQ (reference sequence). The CDR3 has 15 amino acids. The CDR3 spells CASSLAYDSSYEQYF. CDR3 DNA, as far as it was read: TGTGCCAGCAGCTTAGCGTACGACAGCTCCTACGAG.

This clone was seen repeatedly, ten times or more. The read stops 3 residues short of the end of the CDR3; the missing end is completed from the germline J gene. The genes are TRBV5-1 and TRBJ1-6; 9 bases are shared with TRBD1. CDR3 length: 15 amino acids. From germline, CDR1 is SGHRS and CDR2 YFSETQ. V was pared by 0 bases and J by 10 bases, with 5 bases of the junction left unmatched. The CDR3 DNA, read in part, is TGCGCCAGCAGCTTGGCACAGGGGGCTAGATCACCC. It encodes CASSLAQGARSP. The whole CDR3 sequence reads CASSLAQGARSPLHF.

In its sample, this clone was seen many times. The CDR3 end falls 3 residues outside the read, so it is completed with the germline J gene. This chain joins TRBV5-5 and TRBJ1-1, with TRBD1 as a possible D gene (5 bases). In germline, CDR1 is SGHKS, CDR2 YYEKEE (reference sequence). The CDR3 has 14 residues. Between the trimmed V and J ends, which lost 0 bases and 1 base, there was a span of 7 bases. Partial CDR3 DNA: TGTGCCAGCAGCTTGGAACAGGCGAACACTGAA. This translates into CASSLEQANTE. The full CDR3 protein reads CASSLEQANTEAFF. The whole variable domain, filled in from reference TRBV5-5 and TRBJ1-1, reads DAGVTQSPTHLIKTRGQQVTLRCSPISGHKSVSWYQQVLGQGPQFIFQYYEKEERGRGNFPDRFSARQFPNYSSELNVNALLLGDSALYLCASSLEQANTEAFFGQGTRLTVV.

The covered CDR3 bases are TGTGCCAGCAGCTTGGACACAGACTACGAG. Protein product: CASSLDTDYE. The whole CDR3 protein is CASSLDTDYEQYF. The V and J genes are TRBV5-4 and TRBJ2-7; D not resolved. The CDR3 goes on 3 residues after the read ends, and that part is filled in from the germline J gene. This CDR3 has 13 residues. From germline, CDR1 is SGHNT and CDR2 YYREEE (reference sequence). The ends were cut back, 0 bases at V and 3 bases at J, with 7 bases in the middle.

There are many counts of this clone. The read comes to an end 3 residues before the CDR3 does, leaving the germline J gene to fill in the end. The rearrangement uses TRBV2 and TRBJ1-2, with 10 bases aligning to TRBD1. The CDR3 contains 12 residues. The germline gives CDR1 SNHLY, CDR2 FYNNEI. The junction had 2 bases not matched to a gene; V was cut back by 6 bases and J by 7 bases. The CDR3 here is CASRWDRGGYTF. The part of the CDR3 DNA that was read is TGTGCCAGCAGATGGGACAGGGGTGGC.

This clone was picked up many times. Here the CDR3 reads CASSLDRYGYTF. The CDR3 bases that were read are TGTGCCAGCAGCTTAGACAGATATGGC. The chain couples TRBV7-9 to TRBJ1-2; D unresolved. Coverage ceases 3 residues before the CDR3 finishes, and the germline J gene fills in the end. The V gene lost 1 base and the J gene lost 5 bases, with 5 bases spanning the gap. Germline V gene data show CDR1 as SEHNR and CDR2 as FQNEAQ (reference sequence). This CDR3 contains 12 residues.

The sample holds many counts of this clone. The CDR3 end lies 3 residues beyond the end of the read and is filled in from the germline J gene. The V and J genes are TRBV20-1 and TRBJ1-4; D may be TRBD1 (6 bases). Per germline, CDR1 DFQATT and CDR2 SNEGSKA (reference sequence). The CDR3 has 15 residues. Trimming took 0 bases from V and 5 from J, leaving 13 bases between them. Here the CDR3 reads CSARDPRGTNEKLFF. Partial CDR3 DNA: TGCAGTGCTAGAGACCCTAGGGGGACAAATGAAAAA.

The sample holds many counts of this clone. The read ends 3 residues early relative to the CDR3; the germline J gene fills the gap. This chain connects TRBV6-2 or TRBV6-3 to TRBJ2-5; D unresolved. The CDR3 extends over 14 amino acids. Deletions cut 6 bases from V and 4 bases from J, with 15 bases between. CDR1 and CDR2 (germline): MNHEY, SVGEGT. The covered CDR3 bases are TGTGCCAGCAGACGCTCGGCTCCAGGAGAGACC. This translates into CASRRSAPGET. The CDR3 reads in full as CASRRSAPGETQYF.

This clone was recorded at least ten times. With the read ending 3 residues before the CDR3 end, the germline J gene is used to fill in that end. This chain links TRBV7-6 with TRBJ2-6, with TRBD1 matching over 8 bases. CDR3 length: 18 residues. The V gene's germline CDR1 is SGHVS and CDR2 FNYEAQ. Trimming removed 0 bases from V and 0 bases from J; junction bases left unmatched: 4. The CDR3 region is CASSLAQGAGSGANVLTF. The covered CDR3 bases are TGTGCCAGCAGCTTAGCGCAGGGGGCGGGCTCTGGGGCCAACGTC.

Details on this clone: The read halts 3 residues ahead of the CDR3 end, with the missing end drawn from the germline J gene. The chain employs TRBV2 and TRBJ2-7, with D unclear. The CDR3 loop spans 14 amino acids. Trimming left V 4 bases short and J 2 bases short, with 12 bases between. Germline CDR1 reads SNHLY; CDR2 reads FYNNEI. This CDR3 reads CASSASRPTYEQYF. The covered CDR3 bases are TGTGCCAGCAGTGCATCTAGGCCGACCTACGAG. Full variable domain (outside the CDR3, taken from reference TRBV2 and TRBJ2-7): EPEVTQTPSHQVTQMGQEVILRCVPISNHLYFYWYRQILGQKVEFLVSFYNNEISEKSEIFDDQFSVERPDGSNFTLKIRSTKLEDSAMYFCASSASRPTYEQYFGPGTRLTVT.

This clone was counted at least ten times. The observed sequence ends 3 residues before the CDR3 terminus, with the missing tail filled in from the germline J gene. J is TRBJ2-5 and V is TRBV5-4; no clear D. This CDR3 spans 15 amino acids. V lost 0 bases to trimming and J lost 4 bases, with 13 bases between them. The V gene's germline CDR1 is SGHNT and CDR2 YYREEE (reference sequence). This CDR3 reads CASSLGWAKGETQYF. CDR3 DNA (partial): TGTGCCAGCAGCTTGGGCTGGGCTAAGGGAGAGACC.

There are many counts of this clone. The CDR3 DNA, read in part, is TGTGCCAGCAGTGAGTTGGACTGGAGGGCCACAGATACG. As protein: CASSELDWRATDT. The full CDR3 protein is CASSELDWRATDTQYF. The chain uses TRBV2 and TRBJ2-3; D possibly corresponds to TRBD2 (6 bases). The CDR3 extends 3 residues past the end of the read, so its final part is completed from the germline J gene. Looked up from germline, CDR1 is SNHLY and CDR2 is FYNNEI. V was trimmed by 3 bases and J by 2 bases, leaving 15 bases between them. The CDR3 consists of 16 residues.

This clone was counted ten times or more. The CDR3 end lies 3 residues beyond the end of the read and is filled in from the germline J gene. The chain uses TRBV28 and TRBJ2-7, with 9 positions matching TRBD2. The CDR3 contains 15 residues. Germline-derived CDR1 and CDR2 are MDHEN and SYDVKM. The V and J ends lost 5 bases and 4 bases, in that order; junction bases with no gene match: 9. The sequenced part of the CDR3 DNA is TGTGCCAGCAGTGCACCGGGACTAGCAAGGTACGAG. Its protein is CASSAPGLARYE. The full CDR3 reads CASSAPGLARYEQYF.

There are many counts of this clone. Sequencing ends 3 residues short of the CDR3 end; the germline J gene provides the rest. The chain carries TRBV4-2 and TRBJ1-1; 8 nucleotides line up with TRBD1. J gave up 2 bases and V 5 bases, and 4 bases lay outside the gene matches. The CDR3 loop spans 14 amino acids. The V gene's germline CDR1 is LGHNA and CDR2 YNFKEQ. The sequenced CDR3 bases are TGTGCCAGCAGCTTAGGGACAGGAAACACTGAA. It specifies CASSLGTGNTE. From start to end, the CDR3 is CASSLGTGNTEAFF.

This clone was detected ten times or more. From the germline J gene comes the end of the CDR3, since the read stops 3 residues before it. The chain employs TRBV6-1 and TRBJ2-3; 11 nucleotides line up with TRBD2. V gave up 4 bases and J gave up 3 bases; unmatched junction bases: 0. CDR3 length equals 14 residues. CDR1 and CDR2 (germline): MNHNS, SASEGT. Partial CDR3 DNA: TGTGCCAGCAGTGGACTAGCGGGGACAGATACG. Translation gives CASSGLAGTDT. The entire CDR3 is CASSGLAGTDTQYF.